The following is a T cell receptor beta chain sequence with its context. What it binds is not known. The entirety of the isolated RNA underwent reverse transcription, so expressed TCRB transcripts were sequenced. Profiled with immunoSEQ multiplex PCR; TCRdb holds only in-frame clones, not every one. Seen here are some 170,000 clones, roughly 63% observed once, and the top ten hold about 0.1%. Trimming cost V 3 bases and J 2 bases, with 7 bases left between them. CDR3 length: 13 amino acids. In germline, CDR1 is SEHNR, CDR2 FQNEAQ (reference sequence). Purity exceeded 98% in all sorted populations. The entry originates in a study of beta chain features in type 1 diabetes. Study results and caveats: TCRB CDR3 length was moderately but significantly reduced in all four CD4+ subsets of Type 1 diabetes patients. Shorter templates might be favored by PCR, equally in patients and controls. cDNA-based sequencing might over-represent cells highly expressing TCR.

This chain links TRBV7-9 with TRBJ2-5, with D possibly matching TRBD2 (5 bases). Sequencing was done on a sample of naive CD4+ T cells from blood. The sequence was collected from a man younger than 40 with type 1 diabetes. The CDR3 bases are TGTGCCAGCAGCTTTGGCGGGCAAGAGACCCAGTACTTC. Its translation: CASSFGGQETQYF.